This TCR beta chain was sequenced during a study of early T cells in non-severe SARS-CoV-2 infection. Study information: Sequencing targeted bulk RNA from unsorted whole blood, leaving chains unpaired.

The protocol attached unique molecular identifiers to individual cDNA molecules. Each CDR3 protein is one row after TCRdb ran MiXCR on the 5' RACE reads. Of approximately 35,000 distinct CDR3 sequences detected, roughly 6.6% appear once; the ten largest clones hold 10% to 15%. The CDR3 has 16 residues. The germline CDR1 and CDR2 sequences are SGHVS and FQNEAQ. Trimming removed 3 bases at V and 0 bases at J, with 15 bases between. With regard to this clonotype: Its target is not known.

Regarding the study as a whole: Lookups in VDJdb leaned toward anti-spike CD8 responses and missed private and CD4 specificities.

The TCR sequence derives from an adult who was a healthcare worker with PCR-confirmed SARS-CoV-2 infection or an uninfected control (not recorded which). The sequencing used whole blood, collected at baseline. The genes are TRBV7-8 and TRBJ2-7; tentatively, D is TRBD1 or TRBD2 (5 bases each). CDR3 DNA: TGTGCCAGCAGCTTCGGTTGGAAGGGGAGCTCCTACGAGCAGTACTTC. It yields the protein CASSFGWKGSSYEQYF.